The sequence of this T cell receptor (beta chain) was determined in a study of T cells after yellow fever vaccination. The V and J ends lost 0 bases and 4 bases respectively, with 22 bases between them. Germline loops: CDR1 SGHRS, CDR2 YFSETQ. The CDR3 is made up of 18 amino acids. Each CDR3 protein is one row after TCRdb ran MiXCR on the 5' RACE reads. Of about 330,000 distinct CDR3 sequences detected, 7% to 9% appear once; the ten largest clones hold roughly 18%. The origin of this receptor is a man younger than 30 who received the YFV17D yellow fever vaccine. Sequenced here: PBMCs, sampled about 41 days after the first yellow fever vaccination. The chain recombines TRBV5-1 with TRBJ1-1; D uncertain. CDR3 protein: CASSLVGWGKNGITEAFF. DNA for the CDR3: TGCGCCAGCAGCTTGGTGGGATGGGGAAAAAATGGGATCACTGAAGCTTTCTTT.